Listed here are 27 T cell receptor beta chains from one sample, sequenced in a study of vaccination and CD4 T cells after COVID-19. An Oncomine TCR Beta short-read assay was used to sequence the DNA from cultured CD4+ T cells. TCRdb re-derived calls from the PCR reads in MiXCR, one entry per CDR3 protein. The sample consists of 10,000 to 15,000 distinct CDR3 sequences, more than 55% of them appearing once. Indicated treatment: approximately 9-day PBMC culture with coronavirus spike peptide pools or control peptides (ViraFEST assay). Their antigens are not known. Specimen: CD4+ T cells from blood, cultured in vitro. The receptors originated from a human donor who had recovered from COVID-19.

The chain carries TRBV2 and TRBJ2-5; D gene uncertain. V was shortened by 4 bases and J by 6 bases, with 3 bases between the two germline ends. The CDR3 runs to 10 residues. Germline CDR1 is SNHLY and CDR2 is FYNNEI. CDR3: CASSGKTQYF. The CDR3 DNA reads TGTGCCAGCAGTGGAAAGACCCAGTACTTC. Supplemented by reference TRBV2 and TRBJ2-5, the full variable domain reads EPEVTQTPSHQVTQMGQEVILRCVPISNHLYFYWYRQILGQKVEFLVSFYNNEISEKSEIFDDQFSVERPDGSNFTLKIRSTKLEDSAMYFCASSGKTQYFGPGTRLLVL.

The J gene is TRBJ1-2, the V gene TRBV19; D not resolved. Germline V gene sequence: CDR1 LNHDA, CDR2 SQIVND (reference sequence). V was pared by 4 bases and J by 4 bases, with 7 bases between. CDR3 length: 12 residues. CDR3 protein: CASSTGTYGYTF. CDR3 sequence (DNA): TGTGCCAGTAGTACGGGCACCTATGGCTACACCTTC.

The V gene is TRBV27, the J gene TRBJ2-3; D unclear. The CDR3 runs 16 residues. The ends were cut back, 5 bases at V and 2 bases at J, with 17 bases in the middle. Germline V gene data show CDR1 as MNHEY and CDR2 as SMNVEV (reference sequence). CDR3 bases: TGTGCCAGCAGTCCACCTAGAAGTTTCTACACAGATACGCAGTATTTT. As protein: CASSPPRSFYTDTQYF.

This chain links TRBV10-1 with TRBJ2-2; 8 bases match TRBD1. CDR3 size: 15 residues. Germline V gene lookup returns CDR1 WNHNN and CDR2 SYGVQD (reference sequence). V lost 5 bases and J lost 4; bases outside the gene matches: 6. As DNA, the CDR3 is TGCGCCAGCAGTAACCGGGACAGGTCCACCGGGGAGCTGTTTTTT. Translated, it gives CASSNRDRSTGELFF.

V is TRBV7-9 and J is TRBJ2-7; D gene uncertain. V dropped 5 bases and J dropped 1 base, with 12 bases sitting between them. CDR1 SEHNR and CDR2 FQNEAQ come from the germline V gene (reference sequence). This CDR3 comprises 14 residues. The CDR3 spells CASSPAVGSYEQYF. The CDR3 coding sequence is TGTGCCAGCAGCCCTGCCGTCGGTTCCTACGAGCAGTACTTC.

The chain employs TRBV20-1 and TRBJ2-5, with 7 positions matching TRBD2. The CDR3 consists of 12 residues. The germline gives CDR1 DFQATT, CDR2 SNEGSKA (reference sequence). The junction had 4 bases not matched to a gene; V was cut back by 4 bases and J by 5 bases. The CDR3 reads CSAKKGGETQYF. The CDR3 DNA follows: TGCAGTGCTAAGAAGGGAGGGGAGACCCAGTACTTC.

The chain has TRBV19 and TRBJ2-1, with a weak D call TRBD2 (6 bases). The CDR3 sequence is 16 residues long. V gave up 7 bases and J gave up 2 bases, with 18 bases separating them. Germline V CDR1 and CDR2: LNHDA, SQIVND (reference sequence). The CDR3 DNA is TGTGCCAGTAAGGCACCGGGACTGGGCACCTACAATGAGCAGTTCTTC. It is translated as CASKAPGLGTYNEQFF.

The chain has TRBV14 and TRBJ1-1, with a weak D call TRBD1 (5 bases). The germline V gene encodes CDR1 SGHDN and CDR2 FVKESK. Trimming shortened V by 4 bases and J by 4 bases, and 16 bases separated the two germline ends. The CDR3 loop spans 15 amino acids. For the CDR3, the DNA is TGTGCCAGCAGCCCAGACTTCCCGCAGGGCACTGAAGCTTTCTTT. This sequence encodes CASSPDFPQGTEAFF.

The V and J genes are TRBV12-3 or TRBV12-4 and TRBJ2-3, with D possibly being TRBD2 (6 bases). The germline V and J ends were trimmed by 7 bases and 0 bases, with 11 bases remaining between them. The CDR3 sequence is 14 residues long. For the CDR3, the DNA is TGTGCCAGCACTGATAGCGGTAGCACAGATACGCAGTATTTT. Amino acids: CASTDSGSTDTQYF.

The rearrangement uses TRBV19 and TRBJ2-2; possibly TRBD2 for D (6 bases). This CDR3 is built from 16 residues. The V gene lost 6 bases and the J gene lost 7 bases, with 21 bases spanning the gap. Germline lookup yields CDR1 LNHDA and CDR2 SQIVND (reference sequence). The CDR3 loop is CASSRRAIGSLGELFF. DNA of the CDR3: TGTGCCAGTAGCAGGAGGGCTATCGGGAGTCTCGGGGAGCTGTTTTTT.

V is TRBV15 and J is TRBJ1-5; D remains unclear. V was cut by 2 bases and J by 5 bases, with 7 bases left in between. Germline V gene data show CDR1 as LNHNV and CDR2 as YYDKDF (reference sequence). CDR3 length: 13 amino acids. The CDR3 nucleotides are TGTGCCACCAGCAGAAATACAGATCAGCCCCAGCATTTT. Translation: CATSRNTDQPQHF.

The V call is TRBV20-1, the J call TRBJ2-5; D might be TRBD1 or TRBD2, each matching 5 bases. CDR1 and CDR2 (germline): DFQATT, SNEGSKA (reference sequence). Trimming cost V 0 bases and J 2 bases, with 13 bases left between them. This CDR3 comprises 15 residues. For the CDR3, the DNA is TGCAGTGCTAGAGATAATGTTGGGGGACAAGAGACCCAGTACTTC. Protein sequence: CSARDNVGGQETQYF.

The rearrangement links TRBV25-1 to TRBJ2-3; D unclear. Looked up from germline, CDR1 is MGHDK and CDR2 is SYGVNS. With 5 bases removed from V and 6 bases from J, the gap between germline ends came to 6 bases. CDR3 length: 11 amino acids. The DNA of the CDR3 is TGTGCCAGCAGTCTATCGGATACGCAGTATTTT. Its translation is CASSLSDTQYF.

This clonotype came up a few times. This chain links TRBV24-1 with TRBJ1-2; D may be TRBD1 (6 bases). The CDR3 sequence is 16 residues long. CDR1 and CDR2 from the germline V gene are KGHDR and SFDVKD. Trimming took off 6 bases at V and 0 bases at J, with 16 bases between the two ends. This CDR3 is CATSPGPDRPNYGYTF. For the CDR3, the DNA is TGTGCCACCAGTCCCGGTCCCGACAGGCCTAACTATGGCTACACCTTC.

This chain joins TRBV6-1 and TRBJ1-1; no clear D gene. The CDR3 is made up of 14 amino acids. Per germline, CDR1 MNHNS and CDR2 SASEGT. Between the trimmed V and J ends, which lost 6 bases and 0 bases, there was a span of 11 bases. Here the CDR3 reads CASSQGPLNTEAFF. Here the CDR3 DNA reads TGTGCCAGCAGCCAAGGACCCTTGAACACTGAAGCTTTCTTT.

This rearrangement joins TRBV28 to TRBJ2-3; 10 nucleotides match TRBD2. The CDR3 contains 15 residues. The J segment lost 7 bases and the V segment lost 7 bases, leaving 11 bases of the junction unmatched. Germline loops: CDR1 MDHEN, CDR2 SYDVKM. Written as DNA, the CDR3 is TGTGCCAGCACTAGCGGGGGCGCCGGAGTGAATACGCAGTATTTT. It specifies CASTSGGAGVNTQYF.

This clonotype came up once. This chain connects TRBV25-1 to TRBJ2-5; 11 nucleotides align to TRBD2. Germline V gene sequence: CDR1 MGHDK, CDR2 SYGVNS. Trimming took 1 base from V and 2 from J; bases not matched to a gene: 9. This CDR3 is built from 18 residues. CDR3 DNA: TGTGCCAGCAGTGAATGGGCCCGGGCTAGCGGGAGGCAAGAGACCCAGTACTTC. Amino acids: CASSEWARASGRQETQYF.

CDR3 DNA: TGTGCCAGCAGCTTGGACAGGGTAGATGAAAAACTGTTTTTT. The encoded protein is CASSLDRVDEKLFF. The gene calls are TRBV7-9 and TRBJ1-4; TRBD1 matches at 8 bases. The V gene end was trimmed by 3 bases and the J gene end by 6 bases; junction bases not matched to a gene: 3. This CDR3 spans 14 amino acids. Germline lookup yields CDR1 SEHNR and CDR2 FQNEAQ (reference sequence).

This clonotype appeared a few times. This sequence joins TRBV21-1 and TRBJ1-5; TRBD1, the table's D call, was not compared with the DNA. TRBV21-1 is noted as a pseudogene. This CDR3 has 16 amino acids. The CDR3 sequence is CASTPQSGQGFQPQHF. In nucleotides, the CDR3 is TGTGCCAGCACTCCCCAGTCTGGACAGGGGTTTCAGCCCCAGCATTTT.

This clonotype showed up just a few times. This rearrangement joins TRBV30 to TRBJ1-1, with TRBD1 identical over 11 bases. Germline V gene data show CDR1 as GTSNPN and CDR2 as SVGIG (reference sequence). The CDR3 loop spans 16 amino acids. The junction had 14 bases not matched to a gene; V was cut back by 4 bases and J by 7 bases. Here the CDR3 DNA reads TGTGCCTGGATGAACTATGGGACAGGGGGATCTGATGAAGCTTTCTTT. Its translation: CAWMNYGTGGSDEAFF.

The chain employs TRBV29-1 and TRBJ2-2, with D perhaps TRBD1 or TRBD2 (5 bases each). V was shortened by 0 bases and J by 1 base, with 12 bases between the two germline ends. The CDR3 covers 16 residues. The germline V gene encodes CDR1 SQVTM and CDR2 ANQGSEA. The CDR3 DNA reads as TGCAGCGTTGAAGATTTGGGACCCGAGAACACCGGGGAGCTGTTTTTT. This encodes CSVEDLGPENTGELFF.

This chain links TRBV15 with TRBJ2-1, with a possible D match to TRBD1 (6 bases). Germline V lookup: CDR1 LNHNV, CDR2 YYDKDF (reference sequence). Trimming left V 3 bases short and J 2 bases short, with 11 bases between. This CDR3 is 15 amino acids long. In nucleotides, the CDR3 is TGTGCCACCAGCAGCTTAACAGGGACCTACAATGAGCAGTTCTTC. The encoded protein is CATSSLTGTYNEQFF. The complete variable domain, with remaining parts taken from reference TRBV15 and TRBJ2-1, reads DAMVIQNPRYQVTQFGKPVTLSCSQTLNHNVMYWYQQKSSQAPKLLFHYYDKDFNNEADTPDNFQSRRPNTSFCFLDIRSPGLGDTAMYLCATSSLTGTYNEQFFGPGTRLTVL.

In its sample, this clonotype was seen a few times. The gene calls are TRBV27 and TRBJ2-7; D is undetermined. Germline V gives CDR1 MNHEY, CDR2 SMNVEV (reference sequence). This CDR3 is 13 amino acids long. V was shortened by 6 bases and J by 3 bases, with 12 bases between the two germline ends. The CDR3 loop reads CASRPNQDYEQYF. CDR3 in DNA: TGTGCCAGCAGACCAAACCAAGACTACGAGCAGTACTTC.

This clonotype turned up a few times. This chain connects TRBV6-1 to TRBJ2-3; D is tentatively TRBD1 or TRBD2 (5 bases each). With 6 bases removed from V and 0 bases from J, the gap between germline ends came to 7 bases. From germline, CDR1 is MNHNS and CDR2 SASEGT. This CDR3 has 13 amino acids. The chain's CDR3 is CASRRDSTDTQYF. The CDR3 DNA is TGTGCCAGCAGAAGGGACAGCACAGATACGCAGTATTTT.

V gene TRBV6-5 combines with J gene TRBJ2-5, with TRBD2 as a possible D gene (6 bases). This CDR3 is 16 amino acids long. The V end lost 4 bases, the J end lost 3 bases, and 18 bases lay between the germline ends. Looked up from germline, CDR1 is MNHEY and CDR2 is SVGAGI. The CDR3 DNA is TGTGCCAGCAGTTCCCCCCTTTCCGGGAGAGAAGAGACCCAGTACTTC. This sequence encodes CASSSPLSGREETQYF.

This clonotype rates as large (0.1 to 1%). CDR3 amino acids: CSLIVPGSGTEAFF. The CDR3 DNA is TGCAGTCTCATAGTTCCCGGCAGTGGCACTGAAGCTTTCTTT. J is TRBJ1-1 and V is TRBV20-1; no clear D gene. V dropped 8 bases and J dropped 4 bases, with 20 bases sitting between them. This CDR3 comprises 14 residues. In germline, CDR1 is DFQATT, CDR2 SNEGSKA (reference sequence).

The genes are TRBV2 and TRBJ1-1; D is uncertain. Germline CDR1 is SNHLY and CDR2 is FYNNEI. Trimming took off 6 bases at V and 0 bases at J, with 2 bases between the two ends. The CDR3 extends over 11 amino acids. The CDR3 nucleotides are TGTGCCAGCAGCTTGAACACTGAAGCTTTCTTT. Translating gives CASSLNTEAFF.